Each of the 18 T cell receptor beta chains below was sequenced from the same sample in a study of cytomegalovirus exposure and HLA in healthy donors. PCR primers comprised 60 Vbeta and 13 Jbeta primers. Sequenced by immunoSEQ multiplex PCR; TCRdb stores in-frame clones only, minus some. The sample consists of about 200,000 clones, around 80% of them appearing once. Material for sequencing was PBMCs. These receptor sequences come from a man aged 25 to 40 in good health and CMV-seronegative.

For the CDR3, the DNA is TGCGCCAGCAGCCAAGTAGCGGGGGACACAGATACGCAGTATTTT. Encoded protein: CASSQVAGDTDTQYF. The chain combines TRBV4-3 with TRBJ2-3, with TRBD2 identical over 9 bases. The CDR3 extends over 15 amino acids. CDR1 and CDR2 (germline): LGHNA, YSLEER. V shed 1 base and J 2 bases; nucleotides not matched to a gene: 1.

In its sample, this clone was seen a few times. CDR3 DNA sequence: TGTGCCAGCAGCCAGTGGACAGGGGACTCCTACGAGCAGTACTTC. Its translation is CASSQWTGDSYEQYF. This chain connects TRBV2 to TRBJ2-7, with 9 bases matching TRBD1. Germline values: CDR1 SNHLY, CDR2 FYNNEI. After removal of 6 bases from V and 0 bases from J, the junction contained 6 bases not matched to a gene. CDR3 length: 15 residues.

V and J are TRBV14 and TRBJ2-7; D call uncertain. Germline V gene data show CDR1 as SGHDN and CDR2 as FVKESK. The V end lost 3 bases, the J end lost 3 bases, and 9 bases lay between the germline ends. The CDR3 is made up of 13 amino acids. This chain's CDR3 is CASSHNSVYEQYF. DNA of the CDR3: TGTGCCAGCAGCCACAACTCGGTCTACGAGCAGTACTTC.

This chain joins TRBV6-1 and TRBJ1-2; 7 positions match TRBD1. The germline gives CDR1 MNHNS, CDR2 SASEGT. The CDR3 extends over 13 amino acids. The J segment lost 4 bases and the V segment lost 4 bases, leaving 3 bases of the junction unmatched. The CDR3 DNA is TGTGCCAGCAGTGTGGGACAGCTCTATGGCTACACCTTC. This sequence encodes CASSVGQLYGYTF.

Notes on this clone: The junction and the germline gene differ at one end; a read error may be behind it. This chain connects TRBV7-7 to TRBJ2-7; a possible D gene is TRBD2 (7 bases). The CDR3 totals 14 residues. Germline-derived CDR1 and CDR2 are SSHAT and FNYEAQ (reference sequence). CDR3 sequence: CASSSGGPIYEQYF. The CDR3 bases are TGTGCTAGCAGCTCCGGGGGGCCGATCTACGAGCAGTACTTC.

This clone was seen a single time. V usage is TRBV12-2 and J usage is TRBJ2-7; the table gives TRBD1 as D, unverified against the DNA. TRBV12-2 is reported as a pseudogene. This CDR3 is built from 15 residues. The CDR3 region is CASRLGGRGLNEQYF. CDR3 DNA: TGTGCAAGTCGCTTAGGAGGCAGGGGGCTCAACGAGCAGTACTTC.

The chain combines TRBV29-1 with TRBJ2-5, with D maybe TRBD2 (6 bases). This CDR3 is 12 amino acids long. Trimming removed 3 bases from V and 4 bases from J, with 9 bases in between. CDR1 and CDR2 from the germline V gene are SQVTM and ANQGSEA. The CDR3 nucleotides are TGCAGCGTTGAGTTGCGGGGAGAGACCCAGTACTTC. Translated, it gives CSVELRGETQYF. Drawing the rest from reference TRBV29-1 and TRBJ2-5, the complete variable domain is SAVISQKPSRDICQRGTSLTIQCQVDSQVTMMFWYRQQPGQSLTLIATANQGSEATYESGFVIDKFPISRPNLTFSTLTVSNMSPEDSSIYLCSVELRGETQYFGPGTRLLVL.

The chain couples TRBV9 to TRBJ1-2; no reliable D call. Germline CDR1 reads SGDLS; CDR2 reads YYNGEE. V was trimmed by 0 bases and J by 6 bases, leaving 12 bases between them. The CDR3 runs to 14 residues. DNA of the CDR3: TGTGCCAGCAGCGTAGACCAGGTAGTAGATGGCTACACCTTC. This sequence encodes CASSVDQVVDGYTF. The variable domain in full, completed from reference TRBV9 and TRBJ1-2, reads DSGVTQTPKHLITATGQRVTLRCSPRSGDLSVYWYQQSLDQGLQFLIQYYNGEERAKGNILERFSAQQFPDLHSELNLSSLELGDSALYFCASSVDQVVDGYTFGSGTRLTVV.

A word on this clone: The identical CDR3 is also encoded by other nucleotide sequences in the sample. This rearrangement joins TRBV7-9 to TRBJ2-5; weak D call: TRBD1 (5 bases). Germline assignment: CDR1 SEHNR and CDR2 FQNEAQ (reference sequence). V was trimmed by 0 bases and J by 4 bases, leaving 12 bases between them. This CDR3 is 15 amino acids long. CDR3 sequence: CASSLAAGMLETQYF. The CDR3 DNA follows: TGTGCCAGCAGCTTAGCAGCAGGGATGTTAGAGACCCAGTACTTC.

The chain recombines TRBV5-1 with TRBJ1-4; 8 nucleotides match TRBD1. Germline V gene sequence: CDR1 SGHRS, CDR2 YFSETQ. V lost 1 base to trimming and J lost 7 bases; unmatched junction nucleotides: 12. The CDR3 loop spans 17 amino acids. The CDR3 coding sequence is TGCGCCAGCAGCTTGTACCCCCGGGACAGGTCTAGTGAAAAACTGTTTTTT. Encoded protein: CASSLYPRDRSSEKLFF. The complete variable domain, with remaining parts taken from reference TRBV5-1 and TRBJ1-4, reads KAGVTQTPRYLIKTRGQQVTLSCSPISGHRSVSWYQQTPGQGLQFLFEYFSETQRNKGNFPGRFSGRQFSNSRSEMNVSTLELGDSALYLCASSLYPRDRSSEKLFFGSGTQLSVL.

This clone has a single count. The chain carries TRBV4-2 and TRBJ2-7; the match to TRBD1 covers 9 bases. V gave up 0 bases and J gave up 2 bases; unmatched junction bases: 5. This CDR3 contains 16 residues. Germline V lookup: CDR1 LGHNA, CDR2 YNFKEQ. The CDR3 DNA sequence: TGTGCCAGCAGCCAAGATCAAGGACAGGGGCCCTACGAGCAGTACTTC. It is translated as CASSQDQGQGPYEQYF.

The genes are TRBV11-2 and TRBJ1-1; D is undetermined. V shed 5 bases and J shed 6 bases, with 13 bases lying between them. The CDR3 consists of 13 residues. CDR1 is SGHAT and CDR2 is FQNNGV in the germline V gene. This CDR3 is CASSPLVSAEAFF. The CDR3 DNA reads TGTGCCAGCAGCCCTTTGGTGTCGGCTGAAGCTTTCTTT.

V and J are TRBV19 and TRBJ1-1, with 7 bases matching TRBD1. Germline CDR1 and CDR2: LNHDA and SQIVND (reference sequence). With V trimmed by 6 bases and J by 3 bases, 13 bases remained unmatched. The CDR3 loop spans 16 amino acids. The CDR3: CASSTWTGMKDTEAFF. CDR3 DNA: TGTGCCAGTAGCACTTGGACAGGAATGAAGGACACTGAAGCTTTCTTT. Full variable domain (rest looked up from reference TRBV19 and TRBJ1-1): DGGITQSPKYLFRKEGQNVTLSCEQNLNHDAMYWYRQDPGQGLRLIYYSQIVNDFQKGDIAEGYSVSREKKESFPLTVTSAQKNPTAFYLCASSTWTGMKDTEAFFGQGTRLTVV.

This chain uses TRBV14 with TRBJ2-7; 7 nucleotides line up with TRBD1. The V and J ends lost 6 bases and 3 bases, in that order; junction bases with no gene match: 8. The germline CDR1 and CDR2 sequences are SGHDN and FVKESK. The CDR3 is made up of 14 amino acids. The CDR3 DNA sequence: TGTGCCAGCAGGGACAGGAACGAGGGCTACGAGCAGTACTTC. This encodes CASRDRNEGYEQYF.

This clone was detected only once. The V and J genes are TRBV29-1 and TRBJ1-2; the D gene is possibly TRBD1 (5 bases). CDR3 length equals 13 residues. Trimming removed 5 bases from V and 3 bases from J, with 13 bases in between. Germline loops: CDR1 SQVTM, CDR2 ANQGSEA. CDR3 nucleotide sequence: TGCAGCGTTACGGGCAGGGCCTACTATGGCTACACCTTC. Amino acid sequence: CSVTGRAYYGYTF.

This chain connects TRBV15 to TRBJ1-2; no reliable D call. Germline V gene sequence: CDR1 LNHNV, CDR2 YYDKDF (reference sequence). Trimming removed 3 bases at V and 7 bases at J, with 21 bases between. The CDR3 has 16 amino acids. The CDR3, as DNA: TGTGCCACCAGCAGCGCCCGGAACGCTCCGGAGGGTGGCTACACCTTC. Protein product: CATSSARNAPEGGYTF.

The chain joins TRBV28 to TRBJ1-2; 8 bases fit TRBD1. The germline V gene has CDR1 MDHEN and CDR2 SYDVKM. This CDR3 region has 14 residues. The CDR3 DNA reads TGTGCGCAGTCCCGGACAGGGACCAACTATGGCTACACCTTC. As protein: CAQSRTGTNYGYTF.

The chain is built from TRBV29-1 and TRBJ2-1, with D possibly being TRBD2 (7 bases). The germline V and J ends were trimmed by 8 bases and 15 bases, with 23 bases remaining between them. The germline CDR1 and CDR2 sequences are SQVTM and ANQGSEA. CDR3 length: 12 residues. The DNA for the CDR3 is TGCAGCTCCCAAGATACCTGGGGGGGCCCGTTCTTC. Translated: CSSQDTWGGPFF.